Included here is one T cell receptor beta chain sequence, with context. What it binds is not known. The sample belongs to a study of identical twins. The germline CDR1 and CDR2 sequences are SQVTM and ANQGSEA. This CDR3 spans 14 amino acids. The V and J ends lost 3 bases and 5 bases respectively, with 16 bases between them. Healthy Caucasians supplied all donations. Notes on the study in general: Excess sharing by twins proved weaker in beta out-of-frame sequences. In zero-insertion analyses, partial confounding could arise from invariant MAIT and iNKT cells.

TCRdb reprocessed the 5' RACE reads via MiXCR and lists one record per CDR3 protein. Here the sample spans roughly 470,000 distinct CDR3 sequences, approximately 14% being singletons. This same sample was also part of a study on yellow fever vaccine responses in identical twins.

The V call is TRBV29-1, the J call TRBJ2-5, with a weak D call TRBD1 (6 bases). Sample: CD4+ T cells sorted from blood. The TCR comes from a woman between 18 and 29 years old in good health. The CDR3 DNA is TGCAGCGTTGAGCCCGACAGGTTGCGGGAGACCCAGTACTTC. Amino acids: CSVEPDRLRETQYF.